What follows are 17 T cell receptor beta chains derived from one specimen sequenced in a study of CD8+CD57+ T cells in acquired aplastic anemia. Genomic DNA constituted the template upon which TCR beta VDJ and CDR3 profiling was performed. TCRdb used MiXCR to reprocess the reads, holding one entry per CDR3 protein. The sample lists under 250,000 distinct CDR3 sequences; roughly 35% were seen once. Material for sequencing was sorted CD4+, CD8+, or CD8+CD57+ T cells (not recorded which) from PBMCs. All receptors come from a human donor in good health, serving as a control.

The chain carries TRBV7-9 and TRBJ1-1, with D uncertain. The CDR3 totals 11 residues. Germline loops: CDR1 SEHNR, CDR2 FQNEAQ (reference sequence). V lost 8 bases and J lost 4, with 8 bases in between. The CDR3 bases are TGTGCCAGCGAATTGAGCACTGAAGCTTTCTTT. Amino acid sequence: CASELSTEAFF. Using reference TRBV7-9 and TRBJ1-1 for the parts outside the CDR3, the full variable domain is DTGVSQNPRHKITKRGQNVTFRCDPISEHNRLYWYRQTLGQGPEFLTYFQNEAQLEKSRLLSDRFSAERPKGSFSTLEIQRTEQGDSAMYLCASELSTEAFFGQGTRLTVV.

To note about this clonotype: One junction end does not reproduce the germline sequence, and a read error may be involved. V is TRBV20-1 and J is TRBJ1-1; TRBD1 is a possible D gene (6 bases). This CDR3 is 15 amino acids long. CDR1 is DFQATT and CDR2 is SNEGSKA in the germline V gene (reference sequence). The DNA for the CDR3 is TGCAGTGCGGACGGGACACCTGGGCTAGGCACTGAAGCTTCCTTT. Protein product: CSADGTPGLGTEASF.

This chain connects TRBV5-1 to TRBJ1-1; 10 nucleotides line up with TRBD1. V lost 4 bases, J lost 2 bases, and 14 bases stayed unmatched. CDR1 is SGHRS and CDR2 is YFSETQ in the germline V gene. The CDR3 consists of 18 residues. CDR3 region: CASSLGQGWSTVNTEAFF. CDR3 DNA sequence: TGCGCCAGCAGCCTGGGACAGGGGTGGAGTACAGTAAACACTGAAGCTTTCTTT.

Points on this clonotype: The junction differs from germline at one of its ends, possibly a read error. The V call is TRBV25-1, the J call TRBJ2-7; TRBD1 matches at 8 bases. This CDR3 contains 18 residues. CDR1 MGHDK and CDR2 SYGVNS come from the germline V gene. CDR3 in amino acids: CASSQVDIGAGGADEQYF. The CDR3 DNA reads TGCGCCAGCAGCCAAGTGGATATTGGAGCAGGGGGCGCGGACGAGCAGTACTTC.

With respect to this clonotype: A much larger clone sits a single nucleotide away, making a read error possible. This CDR3 fails to terminate in the conserved phenylalanine or tryptophan, so it likely reflects a read error. The rearrangement joins TRBV19 to TRBJ1-1, with D possibly TRBD1 on 5 matching bases. V lost 1 base and J lost 8, with 11 bases in between. Germline lookup yields CDR1 LNHDA and CDR2 SQIVND (reference sequence). The CDR3 extends over 13 amino acids. The CDR3 protein is CASSIAPWGEAFS. Here the CDR3 DNA reads TGTGCCAGTAGTATAGCCCCTTGGGGGGAAGCTTTCTCT.

A few counts support this clonotype. DNA for the CDR3: TGTGCCAGCAGGGACAGGGGGCAATACGAGCAGTACTTC. Amino acids: CASRDRGQYEQYF. The chain links TRBV2 to TRBJ2-7, with TRBD1 identical over 11 bases. Germline lookup yields CDR1 SNHLY and CDR2 FYNNEI. This CDR3 spans 13 amino acids. Trimming took 6 bases from V and 4 from J; bases not matched to a gene: 2.

This clonotype appeared a few times. The junction and the germline gene differ at one end; a read error may be behind it. V and J are TRBV28 and TRBJ2-3; no clear D. Germline CDR1 reads MDHEN; CDR2 reads SYDVKM. The length of the CDR3 is 13 residues. The CDR3 sequence: CASGFPTADTQYF. Written as DNA, the CDR3 is TGTGCCAGCGGTTTCCCAACTGCAGATACGCAGTATTTT.

The chain's CDR3 is CASSPRDRDPYEQYF. In DNA, the CDR3 is TGTGCCAGTAGTCCAAGGGACAGGGACCCGTACGAGCAGTACTTC. This chain connects TRBV19 to TRBJ2-7, with 9 nucleotides matching TRBD1. V shed 5 bases, J shed 4 bases, and the junction held 9 bases outside the gene matches. Germline values: CDR1 LNHDA, CDR2 SQIVND (reference sequence). This CDR3 region has 15 residues.

As to this clonotype: Being one base from a much bigger clone, this may be a read error. The gene calls are TRBV2 and TRBJ1-2; D is undetermined. CDR3 length equals 14 residues. From germline, CDR1 is SNHLY and CDR2 FYNNEI. The CDR3 sequence is CASSPDRTVYGYAF. CDR3 bases: TGTGCCAGCAGCCCCGACCGGACGGTATATGGCTACGCCTTC. The whole variable domain, filled in from reference TRBV2 and TRBJ1-2, reads EPEVTQTPSHQVTQMGQEVILRCVPISNHLYFYWYRQILGQKVEFLVSFYNNEISEKSEIFDDQFSVERPDGSNFTLKIRSTKLEDSAMYFCASSPDRTVYGYAFGSGTRLTVV.

This chain joins TRBV19 and TRBJ1-5; D might be TRBD1 (5 bases). Germline-derived CDR1 and CDR2 are LNHDA and SQIVND (reference sequence). The CDR3 covers 13 residues. Trimming left V 6 bases short and J 6 bases short, with 12 bases between. CDR3 sequence reads: CASSRQSSQPQHF. The CDR3 coding sequence is TGTGCCAGTAGCCGACAGTCGAGTCAGCCCCAGCATTTT.

The V and J genes are TRBV20-1 and TRBJ2-3; maybe TRBD1 (5 bases). The V end was cut by 1 base, the J end by 4 bases, with 21 bases between. The V gene's germline CDR1 is DFQATT and CDR2 SNEGSKA (reference sequence). This CDR3 region has 17 residues. CDR3 coding DNA: TGCAGTGCTAGAGGGGGCGGCGGTTCATATACGGCAGATACGCAGTATTTT. It specifies CSARGGGGSYTADTQYF.

The J gene is TRBJ2-3, the V gene TRBV15, with TRBD2 matching over 9 bases. The CDR3 runs to 14 residues. The germline gives CDR1 LNHNV, CDR2 YYDKDF (reference sequence). V lost 5 bases, J lost 11 bases, and 11 bases stayed unmatched. The CDR3 DNA reads TGTGCCACCAGCGCGGGGGGGTCCTACAATGAGCAGTATTTT. This encodes CATSAGGSYNEQYF.

This clonotype was seen many times. The chain carries TRBV2 and TRBJ1-4; D gene unclear. CDR3 length equals 14 residues. Trimming pared 7 bases from V and 3 bases from J, leaving 12 bases between. Germline lookup yields CDR1 SNHLY and CDR2 FYNNEI. The CDR3 bases are TGTGCCAGCAACGGACTTTCTGCTAATGAAAAACTGTTTTTT. Amino acid sequence: CASNGLSANEKLFF.

The rearrangement links TRBV29-1 to TRBJ2-7; D might be TRBD1 (5 bases). Germline V lookup: CDR1 SQVTM, CDR2 ANQGSEA. The CDR3 consists of 13 residues. V lost 4 bases and J 0 bases, leaving 10 bases between the germline ends. CDR3 loop: CSVAETASYEQYF. The CDR3 bases are TGCAGCGTTGCAGAGACAGCCTCCTACGAGCAGTACTTC.

As to this clonotype: Relative to the germline gene, one junction end is altered; a read error may explain this. The chain combines TRBV12-3 or TRBV12-4 with TRBJ1-4, with D uncertain. The CDR3 totals 15 residues. The CDR3 nucleotides are TGTGCCAGCAGTTTCGGTGGAGCAACTAATGAAAAACTGTATTTT. Its translation: CASSFGGATNEKLYF.

The chain recombines TRBV9 with TRBJ2-5, with 7 nucleotides matching TRBD1. V dropped 3 bases and J dropped 5; count of bases not matched to a gene: 1. Per the germline V gene, CDR1 is SGDLS and CDR2 is YYNGEE. The CDR3 is 12 residues long. The CDR3, as DNA: TGTGCCAGCAGCGCGACAGGGGAGACCCAGTACTTC. Its translation is CASSATGETQYF.

This clonotype appeared a single time. The chain joins TRBV6-2 or TRBV6-3 to TRBJ1-5; no clear D. Germline V gives CDR1 MNHEY, CDR2 SVGEGT. The CDR3 loop spans 13 amino acids. Deletions cut 3 bases from V and 5 bases from J, with 8 bases between. CDR3 nucleotide sequence: TGTGCCAGCAGTTATTACGGTGATCAGCCCCAGCATTTT. Residues: CASSYYGDQPQHF.